Listed below are T cell receptor beta chains from one sample, sequenced in a study of shared clonotypes between healthy human individuals. Generated by immunoSEQ multiplex PCR, the TCRdb table keeps only in-frame clones and is missing some. Counted here are 2 million to 3 million clones, around nine tenths occurring once; the ten biggest clones make up over 0.12%. What was sequenced was naive CD4+ T cells sorted from blood. The receptors were sampled from a man younger than 35 in good health. The CDR3 runs from the conserved cysteine through the conserved F or W. The order of the fields is clone size, J gene, V gene, CDR3 length, CDR3 protein. Only part of the rows carry a size: once, few, many, or a class if the clone is expanded.

NA | TRBJ2-1 | TRBV19 | 15 | CASSIGTSGYNEQFF
few | TRBJ2-7 | TRBV6-1 | 14 | CASSTTGLSYEQYF
few | TRBJ1-5 | TRBV7-9 | 12 | CASSLGGQAQHF
NA | TRBJ2-1 | TRBV11-2 | 14 | CASSWGGPYNEQFF
NA | TRBJ1-1 | TRBV30 | 13 | CAWTRQGNTEAFF
NA | TRBJ2-6 | TRBV7-2 | 18 | CASSPRLAGSSGANVLTF
NA | TRBJ1-3 | TRBV30 | 13 | CAWRHFSGNTIYF
NA | TRBJ2-5 | TRBV7-2 | 13 | CASSLGNQETQYF
NA | TRBJ1-6 | TRBV2 | 15 | CASRARDRDSSPLHF
NA | TRBJ1-5 | TRBV30 | 13 | CAYTHGPAQPQHF
NA | TRBJ2-1 | TRBV5-1 | 15 | CASSLGTSGGTEQFF
NA | TRBJ1-1 | TRBV29-1 | 14 | CSVEVAGENTEAFF
once | TRBJ2-2 | TRBV5-4 | 16 | CASSWAGGIGTGELFF
once | TRBJ1-4 | TRBV27 | 14 | CASSLAGLREKLFF
NA | TRBJ1-1 | TRBV28 | 13 | CASSQPARTEAFF
NA | TRBJ2-1 | TRBV7-2 | 14 | CASRGRGGPNEQFF
NA | TRBJ2-4 | TRBV5-4 | 16 | CASSLWTLEGLGIQYF
NA | TRBJ2-3 | TRBV4-3 | 14 | CASSLGTSTDTQYF
NA | TRBJ1-5 | TRBV19 | 13 | CASRDYSNQPQHF
NA | TRBJ2-1 | TRBV6-5 | 12 | CASSYSSGREFF